This TCR beta chain was profiled in a study of T-cell reconstitution after alpha-beta-depleted transplantation in children. This CDR3 contains 12 residues. The sample holds many counts of this clonotype. The junction shows a germline mismatch at one end, possibly a read error. A TCRbeta library incorporating unique molecular identifiers was prepared. A single record per CDR3 protein comes from TCRdb applying MiXCR to the PCR reads. This sample carries nearly 550,000 distinct CDR3 sequences, approximately 16% of them seen once, and the ten largest clones take 2.5% to 4%. The chain combines TRBV12-3 or TRBV12-4 with TRBJ1-1; TRBD1 agrees at 7 bases. The source was PBMCs from the stem cell graft donor, collected from the stem cell graft. This receptor was taken from a human donor who donated a stem cell graft to a child with acute lymphoblastic leukemia. In DNA, the CDR3 is TGCGCCAGCAGCCCCGGGACAGCCGAAGCTTTCTTT. Its translation is CASSPGTAEAFF.